Listed below are T cell receptor beta chains from one sample, sequenced in a study of OX40 agonist ivuxolimab in advanced cancers. Method: immunoSEQ multiplex PCR; TCRdb's copy keeps in-frame clones and lacks some. The data contain around 66,000 clones, 80% to 85% of them singletons. The specimen was CD4+ or CD8+ T cells sorted from blood, collected in a trial of the OX40 agonist ivuxolimab. These receptors all come from an adult with an advanced solid tumor such as melanoma, head and neck, liver or kidney cancer. Both conserved end residues are part of each CDR3. The D gene is left open where the match is weak. Some rows have no size entry. The others give once, few or many, or a class for an expanded clone.

clone_size: .; v_call: TRBV28; d_call: TRBD1; j_call: TRBJ2-3; cdr3_aa: CASSPRGRGDTQYF; cdr3_nt: TGTGCCAGCAGTCCCAGGGGGCGGGGAGATACGCAGTATTTT
clone_size: .; v_call: TRBV2; d_call: .; j_call: TRBJ2-1; cdr3_aa: CASRRTENEQFF; cdr3_nt: TGTGCCAGCAGGAGGACTGAGAATGAGCAGTTCTTC
clone_size: .; v_call: TRBV28; d_call: .; j_call: TRBJ1-4; cdr3_aa: CASSLPVENEKLFF; cdr3_nt: TGTGCCAGCAGTTTACCAGTAGAAAATGAAAAACTGTTTTTT
clone_size: .; v_call: TRBV10-2; d_call: .; j_call: TRBJ2-4; cdr3_aa: CASGNTNPRF; cdr3_nt: TGCGCCAGCGGGAACACAAACCCTCGCTTC
clone_size: .; v_call: TRBV6-1; d_call: .; j_call: TRBJ2-7; cdr3_aa: CASSLGADSYEQYF; cdr3_nt: TGTGCCAGCAGCCTGGGGGCGGATTCCTACGAGCAGTACTTC
clone_size: .; v_call: TRBV6-1; d_call: TRBD1; j_call: TRBJ2-7; cdr3_aa: CASRTTGGQYEQYF; cdr3_nt: TGTGCCAGCAGAACGACAGGGGGCCAATACGAGCAGTACTTC
clone_size: .; v_call: TRBV6-1; d_call: TRBD1; j_call: TRBJ1-5; cdr3_aa: CASSDRVRGRMSNQPQHF; cdr3_nt: TGTGCCAGCAGTGATCGGGTCAGGGGGCGCATGAGCAATCAGCCCCAGCATTTT
clone_size: .; v_call: TRBV10-3; d_call: TRBD1; j_call: TRBJ2-2; cdr3_aa: CAISLGGTGTGELFF; cdr3_nt: TGTGCCATCAGCCTGGGGGGGACAGGGACCGGGGAGCTGTTTTTT
clone_size: once; v_call: TRBV19; d_call: .; j_call: TRBJ1-5; cdr3_aa: CASRETGNNQPQHF; cdr3_nt: TGTGCCAGCAGAGAAACAGGTAACAATCAGCCCCAGCATTTT
clone_size: .; v_call: TRBV25-1; d_call: .; j_call: TRBJ1-1; cdr3_aa: CASSEISQGWGEAFF; cdr3_nt: TGTGCCAGCAGTGAAATCTCCCAGGGGTGGGGTGAAGCTTTCTTT
clone_size: once; v_call: TRBV2; d_call: TRBD1; j_call: TRBJ1-5; cdr3_aa: CASSGPRGYQPQHF; cdr3_nt: TGTGCCAGCAGCGGACCCAGGGGGTACCAGCCCCAGCATTTT
clone_size: .; v_call: TRBV28; d_call: .; j_call: TRBJ1-2; cdr3_aa: CASTPPGSTGLNYGYTF; cdr3_nt: TGTGCCAGCACCCCCCCTGGATCAACAGGGCTCAACTATGGCTACACCTTC
clone_size: .; v_call: TRBV2; d_call: TRBD1; j_call: TRBJ1-1; cdr3_aa: CASSEGQGGYTEAFF; cdr3_nt: TGTGCCAGCAGTGAAGGACAGGGTGGGTACACTGAAGCTTTCTTT
clone_size: .; v_call: TRBV5-8; d_call: .; j_call: TRBJ1-2; cdr3_aa: CASSLAYTVEAYGYTF; cdr3_nt: TGTGCCAGCAGCTTGGCATATACAGTCGAAGCCTATGGCTACACCTTC
clone_size: .; v_call: TRBV9; d_call: TRBD2; j_call: TRBJ2-1; cdr3_aa: CASSLGLARNEQFF; cdr3_nt: TGTGCCAGCAGCCTCGGACTAGCGAGAAATGAGCAGTTCTTC
clone_size: .; v_call: TRBV2; d_call: TRBD1; j_call: TRBJ2-3; cdr3_aa: CASSGTGSFSTDTQYF; cdr3_nt: TGTGCCAGCAGTGGGACAGGTTCATTTAGCACAGATACGCAGTATTTT
clone_size: few; v_call: TRBV5-1; d_call: TRBD1; j_call: TRBJ1-1; cdr3_aa: CASSLGTGGSAFF; cdr3_nt: TGCGCCAGCAGCCTGGGGACAGGGGGCTCGGCTTTCTTT
clone_size: few; v_call: TRBV25-1; d_call: .; j_call: TRBJ1-5; cdr3_aa: CASSDSVGPQHF; cdr3_nt: TGTGCCAGCAGTGATTCGGTGGGGCCCCAGCATTTT
clone_size: once; v_call: TRBV5-6; d_call: TRBD1; j_call: TRBJ1-3; cdr3_aa: CASRPTGLPGNTIYF; cdr3_nt: TGTGCCAGCAGGCCGACAGGGTTGCCTGGAAACACCATATATTTT